This T cell receptor beta chain stems from a study of CD8+ T cells in alopecia areata. Stated treatment: oral pan-JAK inhibitor, 5-10 mg twice daily. In each case, RNA was isolated and then reverse transcribed into cDNA as the sequencing template. The protocol was immunoSEQ multiplex PCR, while the TCRdb copy is restricted to in-frame clones and leaves out a portion. The sample has 200,000 to 250,000 clones, approximately 47% seen once. Trimming removed 4 bases at V and 2 bases at J, with 12 bases between. Looked up from germline, CDR1 is SGHRS and CDR2 is YFSETQ. The CDR3 is 14 amino acids. In its sample, this clone was seen a few times.

This sample comprised CD4+ T cells sorted from blood, obtained at roughly week 36, from a patient treated with tofacitinib. This chain joins TRBV5-1 and TRBJ1-1; possible D gene TRBD1, 6 bases. This TCR derives from a human donor with alopecia areata. In DNA, the CDR3 is TGCGCCAGCAGCCTTACAGGGACTAACACTGAAGCTTTCTTT. This codes for CASSLTGTNTEAFF.